This is a list of T cell receptor beta chains from one sample in a study of blood T cell repertoires in COVID-19. TCRdb's copy holds only in-frame clones and misses some; the assay was immunoSEQ multiplex PCR. The sample consists of around 110,000 clones, about 89% of them appearing once. Source material: peripheral blood. Receptors were obtained from a woman aged 25 to 39 with acute or convalescent COVID-19. The conserved cysteine and the conserved F or W are not part of the CDR3 here. Each record gives: J gene, V gene, CDR3 protein.

>TRBJ2-2|TRBV24-1
ATSDRAFYSNTGELF
>TRBJ2-7|TRBV27
ASSPDRASYEQY
>TRBJ1-6|TRBV4-1
ASSQVQDRLNSPLH
>TRBJ1-2|TRBV28
ASSSGQGVSGYT
>TRBJ2-2|TRBV19
ASSIGGDTGELF
>TRBJ1-1|TRBV7-6
ASSLTGQAGTEAF
>TRBJ1-3|TRBV5-1
ASTGGSGNTIY
>TRBJ1-2|TRBV5-4
ASSSTGYGYT
>TRBJ2-7|TRBV18
ASSPKGRTGFSYEQY
>TRBJ2-7|TRBV4-2
ASSQDINEQY
>TRBJ2-3|TRBV19
ASSIGTSGDTQY
>TRBJ2-2|TRBV2
ASSGTSGGGTGELF
>TRBJ1-1|TRBV2
ASRKTFANTEAF
>TRBJ2-3|TRBV7-8
ASSLVEGHTDTQY
>TRBJ2-2|TRBV4-2
ASSQEPHGGNGELF
>TRBJ2-1|TRBV9
ASSGSRTSSYNEQF
>TRBJ2-7|TRBV7-6
ASSLGGASSYEQY
>TRBJ2-1|TRBV19
AISGRGVGGYNEQF
>TRBJ1-3|TRBV14
ASSPRVDTIY
>TRBJ2-3|TRBV9
ASSVGTGSSDTQY
>TRBJ2-7|TRBV7-9
ASSRTSAYEQY
>TRBJ2-7|TRBV12-5
ASGFSGHYEQY
>TRBJ1-4|TRBV7-6
ASSLADRGAATNEKLF
>TRBJ1-1|TRBV28
ASSYRAGFAEAF
>TRBJ2-3|TRBV11-3
ASSRRGRFPDTQY
>TRBJ1-5|TRBV6-6
ASQKRGRDGNQPQH
>TRBJ2-2|TRBV27
ASSHSTGNTGELF
>TRBJ1-4|TRBV2
ASSPSRSGREKLF
>TRBJ2-6|TRBV30
AWSSKERGSSGANVLT
>TRBJ1-5|TRBV6-2/TRBV6-3
ASSYPLTGLNQPQH
>TRBJ2-1|TRBV13
ASSFRREWSGNEQF
>TRBJ1-2|TRBV28
ASSPTGGGVGYT
>TRBJ1-5|TRBV19
ASSGQSSNQPQH